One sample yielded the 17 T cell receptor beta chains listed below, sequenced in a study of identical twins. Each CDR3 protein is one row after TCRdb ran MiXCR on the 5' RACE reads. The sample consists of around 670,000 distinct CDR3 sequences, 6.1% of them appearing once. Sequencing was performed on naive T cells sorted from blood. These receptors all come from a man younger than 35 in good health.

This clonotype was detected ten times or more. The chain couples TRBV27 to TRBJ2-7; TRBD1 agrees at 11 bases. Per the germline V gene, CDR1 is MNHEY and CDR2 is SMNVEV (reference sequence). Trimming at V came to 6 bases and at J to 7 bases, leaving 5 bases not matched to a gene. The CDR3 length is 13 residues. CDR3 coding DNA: TGTGCCAGCAGGGACAGGGGGCGCGGGGAGCAGTACGTC. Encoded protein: CASRDRGRGEQYV.

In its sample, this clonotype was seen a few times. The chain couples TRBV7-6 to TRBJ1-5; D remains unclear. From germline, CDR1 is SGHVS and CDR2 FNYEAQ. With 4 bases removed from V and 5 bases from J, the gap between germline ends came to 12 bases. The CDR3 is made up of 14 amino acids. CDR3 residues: CASSSDTSDQPQHF. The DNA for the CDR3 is TGTGCCAGCAGCTCCGACACATCAGATCAGCCCCAGCATTTT.

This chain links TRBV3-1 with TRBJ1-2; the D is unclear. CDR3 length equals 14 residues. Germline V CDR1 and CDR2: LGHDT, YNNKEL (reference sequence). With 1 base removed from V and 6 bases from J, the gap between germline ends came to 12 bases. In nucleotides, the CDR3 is TGTGCCAGCAGCCAAGTTAGCGGAGCACATGGCTACACCTTC. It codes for CASSQVSGAHGYTF.

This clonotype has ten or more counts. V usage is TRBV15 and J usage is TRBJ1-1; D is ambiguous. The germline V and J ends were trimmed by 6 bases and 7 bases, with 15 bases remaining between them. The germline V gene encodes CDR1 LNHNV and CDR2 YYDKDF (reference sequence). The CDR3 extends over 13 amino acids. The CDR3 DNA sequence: TGTGCCACCAGGCACGTGGAGGGAATTGAAGCTTTCTTT. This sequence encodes CATRHVEGIEAFF.

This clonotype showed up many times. The CDR3 sequence is CATSEGGPNTGELFF. Written as DNA, the CDR3 is TGTGCCACCAGTGAGGGGGGACCGAACACCGGGGAGCTGTTTTTT. The chain uses TRBV24-1 and TRBJ2-2; D may be TRBD2 (6 bases). CDR3 length equals 15 residues. The V gene lost 4 bases and the J gene lost 0 bases, with 8 bases spanning the gap. Germline assignment: CDR1 KGHDR and CDR2 SFDVKD.

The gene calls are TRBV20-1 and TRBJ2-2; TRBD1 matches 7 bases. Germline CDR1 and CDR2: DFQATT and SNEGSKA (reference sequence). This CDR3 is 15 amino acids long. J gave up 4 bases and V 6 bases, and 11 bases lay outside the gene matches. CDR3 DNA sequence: TGCAGTGCAAGGCGACAGGGATGGGGCACCGGGGAGCTGTTTTTT. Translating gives CSARRQGWGTGELFF.

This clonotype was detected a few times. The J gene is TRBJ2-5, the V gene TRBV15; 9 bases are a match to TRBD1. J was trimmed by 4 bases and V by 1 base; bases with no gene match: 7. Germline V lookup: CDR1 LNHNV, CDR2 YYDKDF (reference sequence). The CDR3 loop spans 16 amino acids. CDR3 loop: CATSRGTGVDRETQYF. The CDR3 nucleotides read TGTGCCACCAGCAGAGGGACAGGGGTCGATCGAGAGACCCAGTACTTC.

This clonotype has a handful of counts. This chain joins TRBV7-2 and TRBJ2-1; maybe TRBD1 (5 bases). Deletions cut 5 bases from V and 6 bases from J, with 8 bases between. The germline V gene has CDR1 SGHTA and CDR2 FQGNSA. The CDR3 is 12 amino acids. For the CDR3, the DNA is TGTGCCAGCAGCCAGGGAATCAATGAGCAGTTCTTC. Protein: CASSQGINEQFF.

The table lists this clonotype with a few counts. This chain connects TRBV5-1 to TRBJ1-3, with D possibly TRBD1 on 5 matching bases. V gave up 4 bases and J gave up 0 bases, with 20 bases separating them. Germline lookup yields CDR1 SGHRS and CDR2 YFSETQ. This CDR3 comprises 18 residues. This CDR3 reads CASSPFRGGTFSGNTIYF. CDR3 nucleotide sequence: TGCGCCAGCAGCCCCTTCCGGGGGGGAACTTTCTCTGGAAACACCATATATTTT. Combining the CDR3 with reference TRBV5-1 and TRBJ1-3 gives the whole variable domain KAGVTQTPRYLIKTRGQQVTLSCSPISGHRSVSWYQQTPGQGLQFLFEYFSETQRNKGNFPGRFSGRQFSNSRSEMNVSTLELGDSALYLCASSPFRGGTFSGNTIYFGEGSWLTVV.

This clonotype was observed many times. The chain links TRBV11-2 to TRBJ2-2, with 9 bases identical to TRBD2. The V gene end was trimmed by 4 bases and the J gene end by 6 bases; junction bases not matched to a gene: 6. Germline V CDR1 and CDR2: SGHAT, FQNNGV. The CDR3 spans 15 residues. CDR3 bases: TGTGCCAGCAGCTCACCTAGGACTAGCGCCGGGGAGCTGTTTTTT. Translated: CASSSPRTSAGELFF.

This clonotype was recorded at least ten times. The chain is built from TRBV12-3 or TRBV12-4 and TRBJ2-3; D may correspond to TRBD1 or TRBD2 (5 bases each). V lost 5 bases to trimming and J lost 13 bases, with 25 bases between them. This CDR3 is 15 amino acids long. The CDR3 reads CASSGASLVRYVEYF. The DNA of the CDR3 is TGTGCCAGCAGTGGGGCTAGCTTAGTAAGATACGTGGAGTATTTT.

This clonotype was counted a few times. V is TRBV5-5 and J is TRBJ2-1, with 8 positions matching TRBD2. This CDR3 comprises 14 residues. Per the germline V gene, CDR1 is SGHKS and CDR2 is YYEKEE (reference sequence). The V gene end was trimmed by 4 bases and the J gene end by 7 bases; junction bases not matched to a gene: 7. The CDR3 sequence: CASSPQREWNEQFF. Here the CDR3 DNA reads TGTGCCAGCAGCCCCCAGCGGGAGTGGAATGAGCAGTTCTTC.

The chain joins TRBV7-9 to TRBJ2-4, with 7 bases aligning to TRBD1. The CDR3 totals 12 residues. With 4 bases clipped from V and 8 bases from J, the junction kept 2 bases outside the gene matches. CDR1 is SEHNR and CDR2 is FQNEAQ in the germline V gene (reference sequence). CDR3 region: CASSWQGDIQYF. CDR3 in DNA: TGTGCCAGCAGCTGGCAGGGGGACATTCAGTACTTC.

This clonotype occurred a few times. Here the CDR3 reads CASSLLGSYGYTF. Written as DNA, the CDR3 is TGTGCCAGCAGTTTATTGGGATCTTATGGCTACACCTTC. V and J are TRBV28 and TRBJ1-2; D remains unclear. The CDR3 contains 13 residues. Germline CDR1 MDHEN, CDR2 SYDVKM. Trimming took off 1 base at V and 5 bases at J, with 8 bases between the two ends.

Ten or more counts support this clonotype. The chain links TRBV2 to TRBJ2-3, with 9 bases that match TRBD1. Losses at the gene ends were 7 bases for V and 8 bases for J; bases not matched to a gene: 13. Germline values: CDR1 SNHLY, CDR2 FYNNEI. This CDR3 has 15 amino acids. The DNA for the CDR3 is TGTGCCAGCATCCATGACAGGAGGGGACAGGGTACGCAGTATTTT. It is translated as CASIHDRRGQGTQYF.

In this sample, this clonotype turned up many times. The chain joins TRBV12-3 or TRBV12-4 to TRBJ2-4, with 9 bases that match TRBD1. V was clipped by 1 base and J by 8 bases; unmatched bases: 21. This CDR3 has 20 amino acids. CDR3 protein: CASSLVLSSSGQGQWDIQYF. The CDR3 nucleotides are TGTGCCAGCAGTTTAGTCCTTAGTTCTTCGGGACAGGGCCAATGGGACATTCAGTACTTC.

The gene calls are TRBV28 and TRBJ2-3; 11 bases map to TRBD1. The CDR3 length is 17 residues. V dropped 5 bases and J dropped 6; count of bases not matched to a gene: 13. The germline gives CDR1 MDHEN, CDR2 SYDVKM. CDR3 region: CASSVDRGRGSSDTQYF. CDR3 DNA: TGTGCCAGCAGTGTGGACAGGGGGCGGGGATCGTCGGATACGCAGTATTTT.